Sequencing of this T cell receptor (beta chain) was carried out in a study of blood T cell repertoires in COVID-19. Study as a whole: Samples came from the United States, Italy and Spain, spanning acute and convalescent COVID-19.

This clone was detected a few times. The germline gives CDR1 WNHNN, CDR2 SYGVQD (reference sequence). The CDR3 has 17 residues. Trimming stripped 10 bases from V and 2 bases from J, with 24 bases between. Per the original methods: Estimation of nucleated cell counts relied on the amplification of reference gene primers. Libraries were prepared by immunoSEQ multiplex PCR; TCRdb keeps only in-frame clonotypes and omits some of them. V and J calls and clone size come straight from that table; D and trimming were deduced from the DNA. The data contain 90,000 to 120,000 clones, over 75% of them seen just once; the ten biggest clones take up just over 4%.

Sequencing was performed on peripheral blood. The V call is TRBV10-1, the J call TRBJ1-5; a possible D gene is TRBD1 (6 bases). The origin of this receptor is a woman in her 70s with acute or convalescent COVID-19. CDR3 amino acids: CAISSNRVVTGNQPQHF. In DNA form, the CDR3 reads TGCGCCATCTCGTCGAACAGGGTGGTCACGGGCAATCAGCCCCAGCATTTT.